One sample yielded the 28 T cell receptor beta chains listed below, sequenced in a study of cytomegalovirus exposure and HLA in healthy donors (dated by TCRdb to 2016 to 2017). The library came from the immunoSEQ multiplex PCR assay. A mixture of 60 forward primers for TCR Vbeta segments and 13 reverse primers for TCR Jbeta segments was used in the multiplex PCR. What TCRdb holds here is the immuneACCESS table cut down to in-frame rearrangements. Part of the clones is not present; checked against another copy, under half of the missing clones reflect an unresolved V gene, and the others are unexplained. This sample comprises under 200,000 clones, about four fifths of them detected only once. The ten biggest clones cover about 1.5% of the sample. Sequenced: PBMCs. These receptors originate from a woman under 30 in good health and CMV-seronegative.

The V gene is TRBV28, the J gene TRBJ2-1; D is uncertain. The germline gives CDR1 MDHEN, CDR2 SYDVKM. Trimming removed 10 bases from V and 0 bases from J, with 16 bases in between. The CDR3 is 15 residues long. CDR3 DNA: TGTGCCACACTGAGAGCGCCCCCCTCCTACAATGAGCAGTTCTTC. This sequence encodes CATLRAPPSYNEQFF.

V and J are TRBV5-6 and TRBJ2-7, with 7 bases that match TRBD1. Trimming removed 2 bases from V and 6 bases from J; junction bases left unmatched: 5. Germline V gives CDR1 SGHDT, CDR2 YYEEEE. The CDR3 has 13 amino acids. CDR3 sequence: CASSFQGEGEQYF. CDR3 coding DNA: TGTGCCAGCAGCTTTCAGGGGGAAGGCGAGCAGTACTTC. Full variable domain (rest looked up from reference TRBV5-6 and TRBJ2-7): DAGVTQSPTHLIKTRGQQVTLRCSPKSGHDTVSWYQQALGQGPQFIFQYYEEEERQRGNFPDRFSGHQFPNYSSELNVNALLLGDSALYLCASSFQGEGEQYFGPGTRLTVT.

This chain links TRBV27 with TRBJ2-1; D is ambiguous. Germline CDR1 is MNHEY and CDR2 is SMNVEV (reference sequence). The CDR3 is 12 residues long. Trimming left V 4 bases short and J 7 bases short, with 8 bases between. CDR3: CASSSSVNEQFF. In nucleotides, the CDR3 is TGTGCCAGCAGTTCGTCCGTTAATGAGCAGTTCTTC.

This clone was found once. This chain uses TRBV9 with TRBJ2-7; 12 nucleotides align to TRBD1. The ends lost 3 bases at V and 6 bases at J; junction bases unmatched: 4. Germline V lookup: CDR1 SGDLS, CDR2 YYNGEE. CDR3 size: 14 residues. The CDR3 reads CASSAGTGGREQYF. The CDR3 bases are TGTGCCAGCAGCGCAGGGACAGGGGGCCGCGAGCAGTACTTC.

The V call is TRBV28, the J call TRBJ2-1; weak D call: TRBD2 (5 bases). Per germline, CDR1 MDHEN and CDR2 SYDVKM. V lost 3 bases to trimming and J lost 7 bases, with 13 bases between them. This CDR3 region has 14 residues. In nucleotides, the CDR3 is TGTGCCAGCAGTTTCCGGGATAATATGAATGAGCAGTTCTTC. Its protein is CASSFRDNMNEQFF.

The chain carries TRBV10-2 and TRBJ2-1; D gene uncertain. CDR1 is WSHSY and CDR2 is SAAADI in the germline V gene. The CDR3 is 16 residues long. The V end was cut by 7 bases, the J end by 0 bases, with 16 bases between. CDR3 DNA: TGCGCCAGCATCGCTCCTACTGAGAGCTCCTACAATGAGCAGTTCTTC. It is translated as CASIAPTESSYNEQFF.

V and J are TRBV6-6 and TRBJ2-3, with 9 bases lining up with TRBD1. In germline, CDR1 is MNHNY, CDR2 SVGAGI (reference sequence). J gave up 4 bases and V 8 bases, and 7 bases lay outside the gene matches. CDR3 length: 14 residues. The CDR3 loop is CASRSGQGPDTQYF. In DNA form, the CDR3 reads TGTGCCAGCCGATCCGGACAGGGGCCAGATACGCAGTATTTT.

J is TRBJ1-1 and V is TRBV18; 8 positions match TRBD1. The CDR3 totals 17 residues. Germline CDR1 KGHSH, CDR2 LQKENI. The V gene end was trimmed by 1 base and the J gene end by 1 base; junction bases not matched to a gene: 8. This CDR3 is CASSPRSGGAGNTEAFF. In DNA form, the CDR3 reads TGTGCCAGCTCACCACGGTCAGGGGGCGCGGGGAACACTGAAGCTTTCTTT.

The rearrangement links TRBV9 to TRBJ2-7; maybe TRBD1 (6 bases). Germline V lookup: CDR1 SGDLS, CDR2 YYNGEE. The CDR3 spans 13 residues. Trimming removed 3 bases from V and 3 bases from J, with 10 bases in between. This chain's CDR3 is CASSAQTGYEQYV. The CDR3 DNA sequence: TGTGCCAGCAGCGCTCAGACAGGCTACGAGCAGTACGTC.

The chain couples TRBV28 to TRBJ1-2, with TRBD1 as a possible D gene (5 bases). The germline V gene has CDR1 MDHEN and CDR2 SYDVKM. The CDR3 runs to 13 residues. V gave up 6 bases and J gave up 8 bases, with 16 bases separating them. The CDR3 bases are TGTGCCAGCAGCAGGGTCCCGGGCGGCGGCTACACCTTC. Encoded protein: CASSRVPGGGYTF.

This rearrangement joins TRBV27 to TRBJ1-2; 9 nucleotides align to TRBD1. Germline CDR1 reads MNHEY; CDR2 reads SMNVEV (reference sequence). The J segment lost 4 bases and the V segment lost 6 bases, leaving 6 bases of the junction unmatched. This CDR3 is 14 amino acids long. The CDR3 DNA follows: TGTGCCAGCAGACGGACAGGGGCGGGCTATGGCTACACCTTC. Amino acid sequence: CASRRTGAGYGYTF.

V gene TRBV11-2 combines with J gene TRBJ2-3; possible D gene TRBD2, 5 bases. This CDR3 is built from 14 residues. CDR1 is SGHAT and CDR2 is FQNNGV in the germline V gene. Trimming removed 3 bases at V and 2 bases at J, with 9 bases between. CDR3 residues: CASSFGLDTDTQYF. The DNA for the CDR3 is TGTGCCAGCAGCTTCGGACTGGACACAGATACGCAGTATTTT.

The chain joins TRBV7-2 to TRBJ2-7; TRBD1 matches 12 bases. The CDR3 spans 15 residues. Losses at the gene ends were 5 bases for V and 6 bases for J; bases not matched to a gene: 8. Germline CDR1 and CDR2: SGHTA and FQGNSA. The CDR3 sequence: CASSPQGDRGLEQYF. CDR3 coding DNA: TGTGCCAGCAGCCCGCAAGGGGACAGGGGGCTCGAGCAGTACTTC.

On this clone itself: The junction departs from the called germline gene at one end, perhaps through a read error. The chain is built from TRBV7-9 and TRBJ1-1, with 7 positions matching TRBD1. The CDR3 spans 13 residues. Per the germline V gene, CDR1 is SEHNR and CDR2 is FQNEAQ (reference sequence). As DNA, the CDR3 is TGTTCCAGCAGAGGGGACAGGAACACTGAAGCTTTCTTT. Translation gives CSSRGDRNTEAFF.

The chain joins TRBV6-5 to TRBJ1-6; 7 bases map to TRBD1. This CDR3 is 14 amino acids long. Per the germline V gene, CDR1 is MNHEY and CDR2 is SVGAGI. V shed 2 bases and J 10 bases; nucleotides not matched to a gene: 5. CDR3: CASSYRGLGSPLHF. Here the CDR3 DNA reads TGTGCCAGCAGTTACAGGGGGCTAGGGTCACCCCTCCACTTT.

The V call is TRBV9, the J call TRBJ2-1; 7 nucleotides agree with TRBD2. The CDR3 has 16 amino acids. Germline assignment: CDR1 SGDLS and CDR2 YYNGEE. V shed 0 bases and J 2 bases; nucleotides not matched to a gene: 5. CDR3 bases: TGTGCCAGCAGCGTAGATGCGGGGGAGACCTACAATGAGCAGTTCTTC. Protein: CASSVDAGETYNEQFF. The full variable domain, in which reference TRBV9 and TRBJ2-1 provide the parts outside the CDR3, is DSGVTQTPKHLITATGQRVTLRCSPRSGDLSVYWYQQSLDQGLQFLIQYYNGEERAKGNILERFSAQQFPDLHSELNLSSLELGDSALYFCASSVDAGETYNEQFFGPGTRLTVL.

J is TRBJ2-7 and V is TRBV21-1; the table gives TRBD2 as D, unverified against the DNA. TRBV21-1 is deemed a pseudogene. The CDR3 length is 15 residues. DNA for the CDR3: TGTGCCAGCAGCAACGGCAGCGGGAGTTTGTACGAGCAGTACGTC. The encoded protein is CASSNGSGSLYEQYV.

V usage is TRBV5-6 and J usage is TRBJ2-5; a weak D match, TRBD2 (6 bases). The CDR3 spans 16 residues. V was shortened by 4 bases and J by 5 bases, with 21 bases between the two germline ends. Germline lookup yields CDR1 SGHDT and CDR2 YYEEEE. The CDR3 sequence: CASSKAGQGGFETQYF. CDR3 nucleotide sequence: TGTGCCAGCAGCAAAGCCGGGCAGGGAGGTTTTGAGACCCAGTACTTC. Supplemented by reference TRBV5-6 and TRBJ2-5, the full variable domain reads DAGVTQSPTHLIKTRGQQVTLRCSPKSGHDTVSWYQQALGQGPQFIFQYYEEEERQRGNFPDRFSGHQFPNYSSELNVNALLLGDSALYLCASSKAGQGGFETQYFGPGTRLLVL.

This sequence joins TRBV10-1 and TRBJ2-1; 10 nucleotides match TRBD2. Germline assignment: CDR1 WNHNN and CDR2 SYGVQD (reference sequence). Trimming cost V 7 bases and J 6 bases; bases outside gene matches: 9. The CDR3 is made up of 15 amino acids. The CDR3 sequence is CASNAGASGGNEQFF. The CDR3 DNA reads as TGCGCCAGCAACGCTGGGGCTAGCGGGGGCAATGAGCAGTTCTTC.

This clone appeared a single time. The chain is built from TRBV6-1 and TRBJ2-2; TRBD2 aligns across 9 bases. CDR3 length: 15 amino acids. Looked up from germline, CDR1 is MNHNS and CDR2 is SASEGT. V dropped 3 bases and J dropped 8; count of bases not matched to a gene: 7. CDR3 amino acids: CASSDIAGVWGELFF. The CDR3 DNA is TGTGCCAGCAGTGACATAGCGGGAGTTTGGGGGGAGCTGTTTTTT.

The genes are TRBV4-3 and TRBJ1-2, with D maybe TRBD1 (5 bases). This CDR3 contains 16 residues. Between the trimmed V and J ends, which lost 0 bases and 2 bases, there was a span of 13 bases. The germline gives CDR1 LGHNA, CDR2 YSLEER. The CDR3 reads CASSQDRPPGNYGYTF. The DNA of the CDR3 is TGCGCCAGCAGCCAAGATCGACCGCCAGGGAACTATGGCTACACCTTC.

CDR3 DNA: TGTGCCAGCAGCTTATCCCTACTTGAACACACCGGGGAGCTGTTTTTT. This sequence encodes CASSLSLLEHTGELFF. The genes are TRBV11-2 and TRBJ2-2, with D unresolved. This CDR3 contains 16 residues. With 2 bases removed from V and 3 bases from J, the gap between germline ends came to 13 bases. The germline V gene encodes CDR1 SGHAT and CDR2 FQNNGV.

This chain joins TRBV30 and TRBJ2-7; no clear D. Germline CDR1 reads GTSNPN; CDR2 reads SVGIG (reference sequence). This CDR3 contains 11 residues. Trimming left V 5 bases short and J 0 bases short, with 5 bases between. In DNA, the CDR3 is TGTGCCTGGGGGGACTCCTACGAGCAGTACGTC. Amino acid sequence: CAWGDSYEQYV.

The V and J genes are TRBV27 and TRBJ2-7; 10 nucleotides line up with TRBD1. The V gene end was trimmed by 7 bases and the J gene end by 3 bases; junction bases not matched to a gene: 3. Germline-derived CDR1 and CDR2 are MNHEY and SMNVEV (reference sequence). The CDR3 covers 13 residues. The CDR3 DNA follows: TGTGCCAGCACCGGGACAGGGGACTACGAGCAGTACGTC. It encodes CASTGTGDYEQYV.

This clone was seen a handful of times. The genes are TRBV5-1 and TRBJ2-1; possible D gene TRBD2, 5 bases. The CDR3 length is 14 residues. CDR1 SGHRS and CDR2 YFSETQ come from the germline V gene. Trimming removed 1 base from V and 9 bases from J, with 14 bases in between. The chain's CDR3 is CASSLSSRGSEQFF. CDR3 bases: TGCGCCAGCAGCTTGAGTTCCCGGGGAAGTGAGCAGTTCTTC.

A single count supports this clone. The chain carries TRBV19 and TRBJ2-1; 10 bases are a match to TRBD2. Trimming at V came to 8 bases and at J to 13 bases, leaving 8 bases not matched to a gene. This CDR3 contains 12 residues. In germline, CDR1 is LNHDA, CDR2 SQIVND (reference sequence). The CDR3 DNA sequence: TGTGCCAGTCGAGCTAGCGGGAGAGGTCAGTTCTTC. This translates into CASRASGRGQFF.

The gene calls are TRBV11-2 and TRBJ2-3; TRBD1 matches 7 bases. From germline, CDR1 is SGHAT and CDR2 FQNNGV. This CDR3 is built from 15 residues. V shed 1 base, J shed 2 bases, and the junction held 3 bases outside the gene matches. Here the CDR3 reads CASSLGGGNTDTQYF. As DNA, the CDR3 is TGTGCCAGCAGCTTAGGAGGGGGCAACACAGATACGCAGTATTTT.

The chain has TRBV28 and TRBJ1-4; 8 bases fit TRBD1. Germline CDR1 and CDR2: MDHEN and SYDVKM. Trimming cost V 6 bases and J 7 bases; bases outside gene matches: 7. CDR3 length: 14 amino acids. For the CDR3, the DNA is TGTGCCAGCAGCCTAACAGGGGGGGTTGAAAAACTGTTTTTT. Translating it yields CASSLTGGVEKLFF.